This T cell receptor (beta chain) originates from a study of T cells in Graves' hyperthyroidism and ophthalmopathy. Germline CDR1 reads SGHTS; CDR2 reads YDEGEE. The CDR3 length is 16 residues. The V and J ends lost 4 bases and 0 bases, in that order; junction bases with no gene match: 7. Points on this clonotype: The target antigen is unknown.

Amplification of TCR beta CDR3 regions used RNA as the template. An initial round of RT-PCR targeting the TCR CDR3 relied on the HTBI primer set. Each CDR3 protein gets one entry after TCRdb re-called the multiplex PCR reads with MiXCR. The sample contains about half a million distinct CDR3 sequences, about 22% of which appear only once. Whole-study results and caveats: A 13 V-J model separated ophthalmopathy from stable hyperthyroidism.

The receptor's source is a woman in her 70s with Graves' ophthalmopathy. The material sequenced was blood. V is TRBV5-8 and J is TRBJ2-5, with 9 bases matching TRBD2. The CDR3 DNA reads TGTGCCAGCAGCGCCGGACTAGCGAGTCACCAAGAGACCCAGTACTTC. Its translation is CASSAGLASHQETQYF. The full variable domain, in which reference TRBV5-8 and TRBJ2-5 provide the parts outside the CDR3, is EAGVTQSPTHLIKTRGQQATLRCSPISGHTSVYWYQQALGLGLQFLLWYDEGEERNRGNFPPRFSGRQFPNYSSELNVNALELEDSALYLCASSAGLASHQETQYFGPGTRLLVL.